Presented here are 25 T cell receptor beta chains from one specimen sequenced in a study of blood T cell repertoires in COVID-19. Sequenced by immunoSEQ multiplex PCR; TCRdb stores in-frame clones only, minus some. The repertoire has 200,000 to 250,000 clones, nearly 90% of them found once; the top ten carry approximately 15%. The source material was PBMCs or T cells enriched from blood (not recorded which). The receptors originated from a man aged 25 to 45 who had been exposed to COVID-19.

The chain employs TRBV29-1 and TRBJ1-6; D call uncertain. From germline, CDR1 is SQVTM and CDR2 ANQGSEA. The CDR3 loop spans 13 amino acids. Trimming pared 5 bases from V and 7 bases from J, leaving 12 bases between. The CDR3 DNA is TGCAGCGTTAGCCGCTCTCCGAATTCACCCCTCCACTTT. It codes for CSVSRSPNSPLHF.

The chain combines TRBV7-8 with TRBJ1-4, with D unresolved. The CDR3 sequence is 14 residues long. Per the germline V gene, CDR1 is SGHVS and CDR2 is FQNEAQ. Trimming took off 2 bases at V and 0 bases at J, with 4 bases between the two ends. The CDR3 coding sequence is TGTGCCAGCAGCTTATCCGCAACTAATGAAAAACTGTTTTTT. It is translated as CASSLSATNEKLFF.

The rearrangement uses TRBV5-5 and TRBJ2-3; possibly TRBD1 for D (5 bases). V lost 2 bases and J 2 bases, leaving 9 bases between the germline ends. The CDR3 consists of 14 residues. Germline V CDR1 and CDR2: SGHKS, YYEKEE (reference sequence). The CDR3, as DNA: TGTGCCAGCAGCTTTGAACAGGTCACAGATACGCAGTATTTT. This encodes CASSFEQVTDTQYF. Drawing the rest from reference TRBV5-5 and TRBJ2-3, the complete variable domain is DAGVTQSPTHLIKTRGQQVTLRCSPISGHKSVSWYQQVLGQGPQFIFQYYEKEERGRGNFPDRFSARQFPNYSSELNVNALLLGDSALYLCASSFEQVTDTQYFGPGTRLTVL.

The CDR3, as DNA: TGCGCCAGCAGCTTGGGGACAGGGGGTCACTATGGCTACACCTTC. It is translated as CASSLGTGGHYGYTF. The chain carries TRBV5-1 and TRBJ1-2, with TRBD1 matching over 10 bases. Unmatched junction bases numbered 2, after V lost 0 bases and J lost 3 bases. Germline-derived CDR1 and CDR2 are SGHRS and YFSETQ. The CDR3 covers 15 residues. Combining the CDR3 with reference TRBV5-1 and TRBJ1-2 gives the whole variable domain KAGVTQTPRYLIKTRGQQVTLSCSPISGHRSVSWYQQTPGQGLQFLFEYFSETQRNKGNFPGRFSGRQFSNSRSEMNVSTLELGDSALYLCASSLGTGGHYGYTFGSGTRLTVV.

This chain connects TRBV19 to TRBJ2-1; 12 bases fit TRBD2. The CDR3 length is 14 residues. Trimming took 5 bases from V and 9 from J; bases not matched to a gene: 5. In germline, CDR1 is LNHDA, CDR2 SQIVND (reference sequence). The CDR3 DNA is TGTGCCAGTAGTGCTAGCGGGGGGGCTTTTGAGCAGTTCTTC. It encodes CASSASGGAFEQFF.

The chain is built from TRBV25-1 and TRBJ2-1; 8 nucleotides line up with TRBD1. Germline values: CDR1 MGHDK, CDR2 SYGVNS. This CDR3 comprises 15 residues. V gave up 1 base and J gave up 4 bases; unmatched junction bases: 3. This CDR3 is CASSELGQVYNEQFF. CDR3 nucleotides: TGTGCCAGCAGTGAATTGGGACAGGTATACAATGAGCAGTTCTTC. The entire variable domain, with the rest obtained from reference TRBV25-1 and TRBJ2-1, is as follows: EADIYQTPRYLVIGTGKKITLECSQTMGHDKMYWYQQDPGMELHLIHYSYGVNSTEKGDLSSESTVSRIRTEHFPLTLESARPSHTSQYLCASSELGQVYNEQFFGPGTRLTVL.

The chain joins TRBV19 to TRBJ1-2, with D possibly matching TRBD1 (5 bases). Germline-derived CDR1 and CDR2 are LNHDA and SQIVND (reference sequence). This CDR3 is built from 13 residues. V was cut by 6 bases and J by 5 bases, with 13 bases left in between. CDR3 DNA sequence: TGTGCCAGTAGCGCGACAGTTCCATATGGCTACACCTTC. Translated, it gives CASSATVPYGYTF.

CDR3 amino acids: CASPLPLNTEAFF. The CDR3 DNA sequence: TGTGCCAGCCCCCTCCCGTTGAACACTGAAGCTTTCTTT. The chain is built from TRBV6-5 and TRBJ1-1; no definite D call. The V gene lost 8 bases and the J gene lost 0 bases, with 10 bases spanning the gap. The CDR3 length is 13 residues. Germline V gives CDR1 MNHEY, CDR2 SVGAGI.

This sequence joins TRBV5-8 and TRBJ1-1; 7 bases align to TRBD1. Germline trimming cut 2 bases from V and 5 bases from J; bases unmatched to any gene: 9. The CDR3 has 15 amino acids. In germline, CDR1 is SGHTS, CDR2 YDEGEE. The CDR3 DNA reads TGTGCCAGCAGCTTAAGGACAGGCGGGGTAACTGAAGCTTTCTTT. Protein product: CASSLRTGGVTEAFF.

The chain recombines TRBV21-1 with TRBJ1-5. TRBV21-1 is classified as a pseudogene. CDR3 length: 12 amino acids. The DNA of the CDR3 is TGTGCCAGCATACCGGGCAATCAGCCCCAGCATTTT. Its translation is CASIPGNQPQHF.

V is TRBV2 and J is TRBJ1-2, with 7 nucleotides matching TRBD1. The J segment lost 8 bases and the V segment lost 5 bases, leaving 14 bases of the junction unmatched. The CDR3 length is 15 residues. Germline V gene sequence: CDR1 SNHLY, CDR2 FYNNEI. The CDR3, as DNA: TGTGCCAGCAGTTCAAACAGGGGTTCACGAGGCGGCTACACCTTC. Its protein product is CASSSNRGSRGGYTF.

The V and J genes are TRBV21-1 and TRBJ2-1; the D call of TRBD1 is as the table states it, not checked on the DNA. TRBV21-1 is a pseudogene segment. The CDR3 extends over 14 amino acids. CDR3: CASKPDRPYNEQFF. The DNA for the CDR3 is TGTGCCAGCAAACCTGACAGACCGTACAATGAGCAGTTCTTC.

V usage is TRBV27 and J usage is TRBJ1-6; no clear D gene. The CDR3 has 13 residues. Germline assignment: CDR1 MNHEY and CDR2 SMNVEV (reference sequence). V lost 3 bases, J lost 7 bases, and 7 bases lay in between. CDR3 in amino acids: CASSLYTNSPLHF. The CDR3 nucleotides read TGTGCCAGCAGTTTGTACACCAATTCACCCCTCCACTTT.

This chain links TRBV4-1 with TRBJ1-6; D possibly corresponds to TRBD1 (6 bases). Germline V gene sequence: CDR1 MGHRA, CDR2 YSYEKL. Trimming shortened V by 1 base and J by 0 bases, and 13 bases separated the two germline ends. The CDR3 is 18 amino acids. CDR3 nucleotide sequence: TGCGCCAGCAGCCAAGGACAGGTCAAGGGCTCCTATAATTCACCCCTCCACTTT. Its translation is CASSQGQVKGSYNSPLHF.

This rearrangement joins TRBV5-1 to TRBJ2-7, with 13 bases aligning to TRBD2. V gave up 0 bases and J gave up 3 bases; unmatched junction bases: 3. CDR1 and CDR2 from the germline V gene are SGHRS and YFSETQ. CDR3 length: 16 amino acids. CDR3 in amino acids: CASSLGGTSGIYEQYF. The CDR3 DNA reads as TGCGCCAGCAGCTTGGGTGGGACTAGCGGGATCTACGAGCAGTACTTC.

V is TRBV30 and J is TRBJ1-6; D perhaps matches TRBD1 (5 bases). Germline V gives CDR1 GTSNPN, CDR2 SVGIG (reference sequence). CDR3 length equals 12 residues. Trimming stripped 5 bases from V and 6 bases from J, with 8 bases between. The CDR3 DNA sequence: TGTGCCTGGGGCAGGGTTAATTCACCCCTCCACTTT. It translates to CAWGRVNSPLHF. Based on the CDR3 plus reference TRBV30 and TRBJ1-6, the full variable domain is SQTIHQWPATLVQPVGSPLSLECTVEGTSNPNLYWYRQAAGRGLQLLFYSVGIGQISSEVPQNLSASRPQDRQFILSSKKLLLSDSGFYLCAWGRVNSPLHFGNGTRLTVT.

CDR3 bases: TGTGCCAGTAGTATAGGGACTAGCGGGTACCAAGAGACCCAGTACTTC. Its translation is CASSIGTSGYQETQYF. This chain uses TRBV19 with TRBJ2-5; 11 bases line up with TRBD2. Unmatched junction bases numbered 1, after V lost 1 base and J lost 0 bases. This CDR3 spans 16 amino acids. Germline V gene sequence: CDR1 LNHDA, CDR2 SQIVND (reference sequence).

This clone appeared once. The chain combines TRBV16 with TRBJ1-1, with D hard to call. Germline CDR1 reads KGHSY; CDR2 reads FQNENV. V gave up 3 bases and J gave up 7 bases, with 15 bases separating them. The CDR3 runs 14 residues. The CDR3 loop is CASSQGRIWVEAFF. CDR3 nucleotide sequence: TGTGCCAGCAGCCAGGGGAGGATCTGGGTTGAAGCTTTCTTT.

V usage is TRBV2 and J usage is TRBJ1-2; TRBD1 might be the D (6 bases). With 6 bases removed from V and 2 bases from J, the gap between germline ends came to 10 bases. This CDR3 is 13 amino acids long. Germline values: CDR1 SNHLY, CDR2 FYNNEI. CDR3 nucleotides: TGTGCCAGCAGGGCGGACAGAAACTATGGCTACACCTTC. This gives the protein CASRADRNYGYTF.

The V and J genes are TRBV29-1 and TRBJ2-7; a possible D gene is TRBD2 (6 bases). CDR3 length: 13 amino acids. Germline values: CDR1 SQVTM, CDR2 ANQGSEA. Trimming took 4 bases from V and 6 from J, leaving 16 bases between them. CDR3 protein: CSVATLAPAEQYF. The CDR3 coding sequence is TGCAGCGTTGCCACACTAGCCCCGGCCGAGCAGTACTTC.

The chain uses TRBV12-3 or TRBV12-4 and TRBJ2-7; unclear D gene. V was cut by 2 bases and J by 4 bases, with 6 bases left in between. The CDR3 has 12 residues. The CDR3 DNA sequence: TGTGCCAGCAGTTTACGCGGATACGAGCAGTACTTC. It specifies CASSLRGYEQYF.

This chain connects TRBV28 to TRBJ2-7; 7 nucleotides match TRBD1. This CDR3 has 12 residues. The V gene's germline CDR1 is MDHEN and CDR2 SYDVKM. V gave up 6 bases and J gave up 4 bases; unmatched junction bases: 3. CDR3 DNA sequence: TGTGCCAGCAGACAGACAGGGTACGAGCAGTACTTC. Translating gives CASRQTGYEQYF.

This clone was detected only once. CDR3 region: CASSLLTGTETYEQYF. The CDR3, as DNA: TGTGCCAGCAGCCTCCTGACCGGGACAGAGACCTACGAGCAGTACTTC. This chain uses TRBV14 with TRBJ2-7; TRBD1 matches at 7 bases. Trimming took 4 bases from V and 2 from J; bases not matched to a gene: 11. The CDR3 sequence is 16 residues long. Germline V lookup: CDR1 SGHDN, CDR2 FVKESK.

This sequence joins TRBV7-8 and TRBJ2-1; the match to TRBD1 covers 8 bases. The length of the CDR3 is 15 residues. V was pared by 3 bases and J by 5 bases, with 6 bases of the junction left unmatched. CDR1 SGHVS and CDR2 FQNEAQ come from the germline V gene. The CDR3 DNA reads as TGTGCCAGCAGCTTCGAGACAGGGGCCAACAATGAGCAGTTCTTC. Amino acid sequence: CASSFETGANNEQFF.

The chain recombines TRBV6-5 with TRBJ2-7; TRBD1 matches 8 bases. This CDR3 has 15 amino acids. Germline V gene lookup returns CDR1 MNHEY and CDR2 SVGAGI. With V trimmed by 7 bases and J by 3 bases, 11 bases remained unmatched. CDR3 residues: CASTAPTGTGYEQYF. The CDR3 coding sequence is TGTGCCAGCACAGCCCCGACCGGGACAGGCTACGAGCAGTACTTC.